A selection of T cell receptor beta chains follows, all from one sample in a study of T cell repertoires in cytomegalovirus infection. Their cognate antigens are unknown. TCRdb called the reads again in MiXCR, with one record for every CDR3 protein. The sample holds roughly 990,000 distinct CDR3 sequences; approximately 31% are singletons and the top ten take 13%. Sequenced here: cultured CD8+ T cells from PBMCs, sampled from culture after CMV antigen stimulation. These receptors were taken from a human donor in good health (CMV status not recorded). Some clones in this sample may be carry-over from other donors' samples. The CDR3 runs from the conserved cysteine through the conserved F or W. Each record gives: V gene, J gene, CDR3 length, clone size, D gene, CDR3 DNA, CDR3 protein. The D gene is left open where the match is weak. Some rows mark clone size as missing; the rest say once, few, many or name a class of expanded clone.

V gene: TRBV7-2
J gene: TRBJ1-1
CDR3 length: 16
clone size: few
D gene: -
CDR3 DNA: TGTGCCAGCAGCTTAGTGGCAGCCTACAAGGACACTGAAGCTTTCTTT
CDR3 protein: CASSLVAAYKDTEAFF

V gene: TRBV5-5
J gene: TRBJ2-7
CDR3 length: 16
clone size: -
D gene: -
CDR3 DNA: TGTGCCAGCAGCCTGGAGTGGGGAGGAGACTCCTACGAGCAGTACTTC
CDR3 protein: CASSLEWGGDSYEQYF

V gene: TRBV6-1
J gene: TRBJ2-3
CDR3 length: 15
clone size: -
D gene: -
CDR3 DNA: TGTGTCAGCAGCATTCAAGGGGCGTCCACAGATACGCAGTATTTT
CDR3 protein: CVSSIQGASTDTQYF

V gene: TRBV4-1
J gene: TRBJ2-1
CDR3 length: 13
clone size: few
D gene: -
CDR3 DNA: TGCGCCAGCAGCCAAGTTGGGGTATTAGAGCAGTTCTTC
CDR3 protein: CASSQVGVLEQFF

V gene: TRBV7-6
J gene: TRBJ2-1
CDR3 length: 15
clone size: many
D gene: TRBD2
CDR3 DNA: TGTGCCAGCAGCTCAGGACTAGCGGGGAACAATGAGCAGTTCTTC
CDR3 protein: CASSSGLAGNNEQFF

V gene: TRBV20-1
J gene: TRBJ2-5
CDR3 length: 15
clone size: -
D gene: -
CDR3 DNA: TGCAGTGCTAGAGATCCGATCCTATCTCAAGAGACCCAGTACTTC
CDR3 protein: CSARDPILSQETQYF

V gene: TRBV27
J gene: TRBJ2-3
CDR3 length: 13
clone size: -
D gene: -
CDR3 DNA: TGTGCCAGCAGTTTATCCGGGTTAGATACGCAGTATTTT
CDR3 protein: CASSLSGLDTQYF

V gene: TRBV7-9
J gene: TRBJ1-2
CDR3 length: 13
clone size: -
D gene: -
CDR3 DNA: TGTGCCAGCAGGTCGTCGGCGGGAGACGGCTACACCTTC
CDR3 protein: CASRSSAGDGYTF

V gene: TRBV29-1
J gene: TRBJ2-4
CDR3 length: 13
clone size: few
D gene: TRBD1
CDR3 DNA: TGCAGCGTTGAATACAGGGGTGAAAACATTCAGTACTTC
CDR3 protein: CSVEYRGENIQYF

V gene: TRBV5-1
J gene: TRBJ1-1
CDR3 length: 11
clone size: few
D gene: -
CDR3 DNA: TGCGCCAGCAGCCCAGGCCATAGGGCTTTCTTT
CDR3 protein: CASSPGHRAFF

V gene: TRBV5-6
J gene: TRBJ1-2
CDR3 length: 17
clone size: many
D gene: -
CDR3 DNA: TGTGCCAGCAGCTCGAGAACCAGGGAATGCAAGCTATGCGGCTACACCTTC
CDR3 protein: CASSSRTRECKLCGYTF

V gene: TRBV7-9
J gene: TRBJ2-2
CDR3 length: 16
clone size: -
D gene: TRBD1
CDR3 DNA: TGTGCCAGCAGCTTCAGGACAGGGGGCCGGACCGGGGAGCTGTTTTTT
CDR3 protein: CASSFRTGGRTGELFF

V gene: TRBV20-1
J gene: TRBJ2-6
CDR3 length: 16
clone size: -
D gene: -
CDR3 DNA: TGCAGTGCTCTTGGACGGGTATTGTGGGGGGCCAACGTCCTGACTTTC
CDR3 protein: CSALGRVLWGANVLTF

V gene: TRBV19
J gene: TRBJ1-5
CDR3 length: 14
clone size: -
D gene: -
CDR3 DNA: TGTGCCAGTAGTGTGACCTTATTCAATCAGCCCCAGCATTTT
CDR3 protein: CASSVTLFNQPQHF

V gene: TRBV6-2/TRBV6-3
J gene: TRBJ2-1
CDR3 length: 14
clone size: -
D gene: -
CDR3 DNA: TGTGCCAGCAGTTACACACGGTACACGAATGAGCAGTTCTTC
CDR3 protein: CASSYTRYTNEQFF

V gene: TRBV4-1
J gene: TRBJ1-5
CDR3 length: 16
clone size: -
D gene: -
CDR3 DNA: TGCGCCAGCAGCCAACGTCCGGGGGTTCTCAATCAGCCCCAGCATTTT
CDR3 protein: CASSQRPGVLNQPQHF

V gene: TRBV12-5
J gene: TRBJ2-5
CDR3 length: 12
clone size: few
D gene: -
CDR3 DNA: TGTGCTAGTGGTTTAGGCGGGGAGACCCAGTACTTC
CDR3 protein: CASGLGGETQYF

V gene: TRBV25-1
J gene: TRBJ1-2
CDR3 length: 14
clone size: -
D gene: TRBD1
CDR3 DNA: TGTGCCAGCAGTGAGCCCGGACAGGCCTATGGCTACACCTTC
CDR3 protein: CASSEPGQAYGYTF

V gene: TRBV6-2/TRBV6-3
J gene: TRBJ2-6
CDR3 length: 12
clone size: few
D gene: -
CDR3 DNA: TGTGCCAGCAGGACCGGGACGGCAGACCTGACTTTC
CDR3 protein: CASRTGTADLTF

V gene: TRBV6-1
J gene: TRBJ2-7
CDR3 length: 15
clone size: -
D gene: TRBD1
CDR3 DNA: TGTGCCAGCCACCCCGGGACAGGGGCCTCCTACGAGCAGTACTTC
CDR3 protein: CASHPGTGASYEQYF

V gene: TRBV12-3/TRBV12-4
J gene: TRBJ2-5
CDR3 length: 15
clone size: -
D gene: -
CDR3 DNA: TGTGCCAGCAGATCCGGAGGGGGGTCTCAAGAGACCCAGTACTTC
CDR3 protein: CASRSGGGSQETQYF

V gene: TRBV5-4
J gene: TRBJ2-2
CDR3 length: 16
clone size: -
D gene: -
CDR3 DNA: TGTGCCAGCAGCGCCAGACAGTTCGCGAACACCGGGGAGCTGTTTTTT
CDR3 protein: CASSARQFANTGELFF

V gene: TRBV6-1
J gene: TRBJ1-3
CDR3 length: 11
clone size: few
D gene: -
CDR3 DNA: TGTGCCAGCAGTGGAAGTAACACCATATATTTT
CDR3 protein: CASSGSNTIYF

V gene: TRBV28
J gene: TRBJ2-5
CDR3 length: 15
clone size: few
D gene: -
CDR3 DNA: TGTGCCAGCAGTCCCCAGGGCAAGGCCGAAGAGACCCAGTACTTC
CDR3 protein: CASSPQGKAEETQYF

V gene: TRBV7-9
J gene: TRBJ2-5
CDR3 length: 14
clone size: many
D gene: TRBD1
CDR3 DNA: TGTGCCAGCAGCTTGGGCCAGGGGGCCGAGACCCAGTACTTC
CDR3 protein: CASSLGQGAETQYF

V gene: TRBV5-1
J gene: TRBJ1-5
CDR3 length: 15
clone size: -
D gene: -
CDR3 DNA: TGCGCCAGCAGCTTGCGGGACCCTAGCAATCAGCCCCAGCATTTT
CDR3 protein: CASSLRDPSNQPQHF

V gene: TRBV19
J gene: TRBJ2-1
CDR3 length: 11
clone size: -
D gene: TRBD2
CDR3 DNA: TGTGCCAGTAGTAAGGGAGGGAGGCAGTTCTTC
CDR3 protein: CASSKGGRQFF

V gene: TRBV6-1
J gene: TRBJ1-1
CDR3 length: 15
clone size: -
D gene: TRBD1
CDR3 DNA: TGTGCCAGCAGTGCCCAACAGGGGTGGAACACTGAAGCTTTCTTT
CDR3 protein: CASSAQQGWNTEAFF

V gene: TRBV20-1
J gene: TRBJ2-1
CDR3 length: 15
clone size: -
D gene: TRBD2
CDR3 DNA: TGCAGTGCTAGAGGGGACTACCGAGATTACAATGAGCAGTTCTTC
CDR3 protein: CSARGDYRDYNEQFF

V gene: TRBV7-9
J gene: TRBJ1-1
CDR3 length: 13
clone size: -
D gene: TRBD1
CDR3 DNA: TGTGCCAGCAGCTCCAGGGGGCGGACTGAAGCTTTCTTT
CDR3 protein: CASSSRGRTEAFF

V gene: TRBV6-2/TRBV6-3
J gene: TRBJ2-2
CDR3 length: 15
clone size: -
D gene: -
CDR3 DNA: TGTGCCAGCAGTGCCCAGGGTAGCGGCACCGGGGAGCTGTTTTTT
CDR3 protein: CASSAQGSGTGELFF

V gene: TRBV5-1
J gene: TRBJ1-6
CDR3 length: 17
clone size: -
D gene: -
CDR3 DNA: TGCGCCAGCAGCCCGGACGGATTGAGCTCCTATAATTCACCCCTCCACTTT
CDR3 protein: CASSPDGLSSYNSPLHF

V gene: TRBV12-3/TRBV12-4
J gene: TRBJ2-2
CDR3 length: 14
clone size: many
D gene: TRBD1
CDR3 DNA: TGTGCCAGCAGTTGGGACAGGGGAGGCGGGGAGCTGTTTTTT
CDR3 protein: CASSWDRGGGELFF

V gene: TRBV19
J gene: TRBJ2-3
CDR3 length: 14
clone size: once
D gene: -
CDR3 DNA: TGTGCCAGTAGTGATTGGTTCCCCCCAGATACGCAGTATTTT
CDR3 protein: CASSDWFPPDTQYF

V gene: TRBV4-3
J gene: TRBJ2-5
CDR3 length: 16
clone size: -
D gene: TRBD2
CDR3 DNA: TGCGCCAGCAGCGAGACTAGCGGGGGGGCCAGAGAGACCCAGTACTTC
CDR3 protein: CASSETSGGARETQYF

V gene: TRBV6-6
J gene: TRBJ1-5
CDR3 length: 15
clone size: -
D gene: -
CDR3 DNA: TGTGCCAGCAGTGGAGGGCGGAAGAGCAATCAGCCCCAGCATTTT
CDR3 protein: CASSGGRKSNQPQHF

V gene: TRBV4-1
J gene: TRBJ1-5
CDR3 length: 15
clone size: -
D gene: -
CDR3 DNA: TGCGCCAGCAGCCAAACGTCCTCGATAAATCAGCCCCAGCATTTT
CDR3 protein: CASSQTSSINQPQHF